This entry lists 18 T cell receptor beta chains sequenced from one sample in a study of T cells expressing NK-cell markers. For each CDR3 protein, TCRdb gives one entry from its re-call of the 5' RACE reads, without DNA. The listing records about 460,000 distinct CDR3 sequences. The source material was blood T cells: a sorted CD56 or NKG2C T cell subset, CD4+ or CD8+ T cells, or bulk PBMC T cells (not recorded which). These receptors were taken from a woman in her fifties or sixties in good health.

The chain combines TRBV5-1 with TRBJ2-7; TCRdb's assignment of TRBD2 cannot be checked, as there is no DNA. CDR1 SGHRS and CDR2 YFSETQ come from the germline V gene. The CDR3 consists of 17 residues. The CDR3: CASSLVDRARETDEQYF.

The chain employs TRBV5-1 and TRBJ2-7; no DNA is available, so the TRBD2 call from TCRdb remains unchecked. CDR1 and CDR2 (germline): SGHRS, YFSETQ. The CDR3 is 20 amino acids. The chain's CDR3 is CASSLSSLGEITSGRYEQYF.

The CDR3 here is CASSPTYGGYNEQFF. The chain joins TRBV7-8 to TRBJ2-1. The germline CDR1 and CDR2 sequences are SGHVS and FQNEAQ. The CDR3 contains 15 residues.

The chain carries TRBV20-1 and TRBJ2-5; TCRdb reports TRBD1, a call that lacks DNA to check it against. The CDR3 consists of 15 residues. Germline-derived CDR1 and CDR2 are DFQATT and SNEGSKA (reference sequence). CDR3 in amino acids: CSARDRRGRVLTQYF.

The genes are TRBV10-2 and TRBJ2-1. CDR1 is WSHSY and CDR2 is SAAADI in the germline V gene. The CDR3 extends over 16 amino acids. CDR3 loop: CASSESAGASYNEQFF.

The chain combines TRBV5-1 with TRBJ1-5; TCRdb designates TRBD1, a call that cannot be tested without DNA. This CDR3 has 14 amino acids. Germline V gene lookup returns CDR1 SGHRS and CDR2 YFSETQ. CDR3 residues: CASSLSTGLVPQHF.

The rearrangement links TRBV5-1 to TRBJ2-1; absent DNA, TCRdb's TRBD1 call cannot be checked. CDR1 is SGHRS and CDR2 is YFSETQ in the germline V gene. The length of the CDR3 is 16 residues. The CDR3 region is CASTMGEAGPYNEQFF.

The chain has TRBV6-5 and TRBJ2-3. The CDR3 runs to 13 residues. The germline V gene encodes CDR1 MNHEY and CDR2 SVGAGI. CDR3 protein: CASSRTSPDTQYF.

CDR3 region: CASSDEREGGDTQYF. This chain links TRBV5-6 with TRBJ2-3; TCRdb lists TRBD2, though no DNA is available to test this call. The CDR3 extends over 15 amino acids. CDR1 is SGHDT and CDR2 is YYEEEE in the germline V gene.

This chain joins TRBV24-1 and TRBJ2-3. The CDR3 has 12 residues. Germline V gene data show CDR1 as KGHDR and CDR2 as SFDVKD. Here the CDR3 reads CATSDTWDTQYF.

The chain joins TRBV9 to TRBJ2-3; the TCRdb call, TRBD2, lacks DNA for checking. CDR1 is SGDLS, CDR2 YYNGEE, per germline. This CDR3 has 14 residues. The CDR3 protein is CASEGAGGSDTQYF.

The V call is TRBV20-1, the J call TRBJ2-7. The germline CDR1 and CDR2 sequences are DFQATT and SNEGSKA (reference sequence). The CDR3 sequence is 15 residues long. CDR3 region: CSARGTLAGAYEQYF.

V gene TRBV15 combines with J gene TRBJ1-5. The V gene's germline CDR1 is LNHNV and CDR2 YYDKDF (reference sequence). CDR3 length: 16 residues. The CDR3 region is CATSRGRIGGDQPQHF.

The chain has TRBV11-2 and TRBJ1-1; no DNA is available, so the TRBD1 call from TCRdb remains unchecked. Looked up from germline, CDR1 is SGHAT and CDR2 is FQNNGV. CDR3 length: 13 amino acids. This CDR3 reads CASSQGLGTEAFF.

The V call is TRBV7-7, the J call TRBJ1-1; TCRdb reports TRBD1, a call that lacks DNA to check it against. The CDR3 contains 13 residues. The germline CDR1 and CDR2 sequences are SSHAT and FNYEAQ (reference sequence). The CDR3: CASSPGPNTEAFF.

J is TRBJ1-5 and V is TRBV4-2; TCRdb designates TRBD1, a call that cannot be tested without DNA. The CDR3 sequence is 15 residues long. Germline assignment: CDR1 LGHNA and CDR2 YNFKEQ. Here the CDR3 reads CASSQSQNSNQPQHF.

V and J are TRBV12-3 or TRBV12-4 and TRBJ2-3; TCRdb's D call of TRBD1 is untestable without DNA. The CDR3 contains 14 residues. The chain's CDR3 is CASSFLQGTDTQYF.

This chain joins TRBV4-1 and TRBJ2-3; TCRdb's D call of TRBD1 is untestable without DNA. Germline-derived CDR1 and CDR2 are MGHRA and YSYEKL. The CDR3 runs 15 residues. CDR3 protein: CASRPGGLARDTQYF.